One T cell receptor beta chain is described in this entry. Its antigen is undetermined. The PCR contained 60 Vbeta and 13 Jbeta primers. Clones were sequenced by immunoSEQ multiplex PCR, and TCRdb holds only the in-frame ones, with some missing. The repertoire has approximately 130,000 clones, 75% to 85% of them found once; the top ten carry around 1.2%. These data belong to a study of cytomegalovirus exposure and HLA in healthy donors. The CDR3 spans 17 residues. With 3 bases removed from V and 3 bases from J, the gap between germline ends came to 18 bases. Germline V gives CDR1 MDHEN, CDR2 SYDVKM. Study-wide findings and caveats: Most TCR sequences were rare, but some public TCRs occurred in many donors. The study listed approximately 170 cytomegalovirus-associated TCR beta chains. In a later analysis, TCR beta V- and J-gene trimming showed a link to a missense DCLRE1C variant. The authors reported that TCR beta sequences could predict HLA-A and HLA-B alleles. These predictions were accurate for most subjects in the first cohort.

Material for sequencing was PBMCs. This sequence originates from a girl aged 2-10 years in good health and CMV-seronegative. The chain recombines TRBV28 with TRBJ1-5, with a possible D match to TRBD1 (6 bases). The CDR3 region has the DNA TGTGCCAGCAGTTTGGTACGGTTGGGACAAAACAATCAGCCCCAGCATTTT. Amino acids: CASSLVRLGQNNQPQHF.